This passage covers 10 T cell receptor beta chains from one sample sequenced in a study of a mutant IDH1 vaccine in newly diagnosed glioma. Time point reported: week 11, during vaccination. Every single dose of the vaccine, 300 ug of mutant IDH1 20-mer peptide, came with topical imiquimod. Assay: immunoSEQ multiplex PCR; the TCRdb copy retains only in-frame clones and omits some. Here the sample spans tens of thousands of clones, 65% to 80% being singletons. These receptors lack a known antigen. Sequencing was performed on PBMCs, taken from a glioma patient whose treatment included an IDH1 peptide vaccine. These receptor sequences come from a man in his forties with glioma.

The gene calls are TRBV20-1 and TRBJ1-4; D uncertain. CDR3 length: 11 residues. V was cut by 6 bases and J by 12 bases, with 14 bases left in between. CDR1 is DFQATT, CDR2 SNEGSKA, per germline (reference sequence). The CDR3 nucleotides are TGCAGTGCCCGTGTAAGGGATGAACTGTTTTTT. Its translation: CSARVRDELFF.

The CDR3 DNA follows: TGTGCCAGCAGTTCCGGACTAGCGGGAGTGGCTGAGCAGTTCTTC. Amino acid sequence: CASSSGLAGVAEQFF. The genes are TRBV27 and TRBJ2-1; 13 bases align to TRBD2. J lost 9 bases, V lost 4 bases, and 6 bases had no gene match. Germline CDR1 reads MNHEY; CDR2 reads SMNVEV (reference sequence). This CDR3 comprises 15 residues.

The chain couples TRBV7-9 to TRBJ2-2, with a tentative D call TRBD1 (6 bases). Trimming cost V 5 bases and J 2 bases, with 12 bases left between them. This CDR3 comprises 15 residues. Per germline, CDR1 SEHNR and CDR2 FQNEAQ (reference sequence). The CDR3 DNA reads TGTGCCAGCAGCAAGACAGGCCCTAACACCGGGGAGCTGTTTTTT. This encodes CASSKTGPNTGELFF.

This sequence joins TRBV29-1 and TRBJ2-5; D gene ambiguous. This CDR3 is 13 amino acids long. CDR1 and CDR2 (germline): SQVTM, ANQGSEA. Trimming cost V 3 bases and J 5 bases, with 13 bases left between them. The CDR3 region has the DNA TGCAGCGTTGATAAGGCGGCCGACGAGACCCAGTACTTC. Protein product: CSVDKAADETQYF.

V gene TRBV12-2 combines with J gene TRBJ2-7; the table's D gene call, TRBD2, was not cross checked with the DNA. TRBV12-2 is tagged as a pseudogene. The CDR3 has 19 residues. The CDR3 sequence: CASRIGRAGLAGESYEQYV. Here the CDR3 DNA reads TGTGCAAGTCGTATTGGACGTGCCGGACTAGCGGGAGAGTCCTACGAGCAGTACGTC.

The J gene is TRBJ2-3, the V gene TRBV6-6; D call uncertain. The germline V gene has CDR1 MNHNY and CDR2 SVGAGI (reference sequence). CDR3 size: 13 residues. Trimming shortened V by 0 bases and J by 4 bases, and 5 bases separated the two germline ends. As DNA, the CDR3 is TGTGCCAGCAGTTACTCGGAGTCAGATACGCAGTATTTT. The encoded protein is CASSYSESDTQYF.

This chain uses TRBV5-4 with TRBJ2-1; D gene uncertain. This CDR3 region has 13 residues. The germline CDR1 and CDR2 sequences are SGHNT and YYREEE (reference sequence). The germline V and J ends were trimmed by 5 bases and 5 bases, with 11 bases remaining between them. The CDR3 here is CASRADEDNEQFF. In DNA form, the CDR3 reads TGTGCCAGCAGGGCCGACGAGGACAATGAGCAGTTCTTC.

This clone showed up just a few times. The chain recombines TRBV2 with TRBJ2-7; TRBD1 matches at 8 bases. This CDR3 region has 14 residues. Germline trimming cut 6 bases from V and 6 bases from J; bases unmatched to any gene: 10. Germline V lookup: CDR1 SNHLY, CDR2 FYNNEI. The CDR3 bases are TGTGCCAGCAGAGGGGGGCCAGGGGGCCTCGAGCAGTACTTC. Translation gives CASRGGPGGLEQYF.

This clone was seen more than once but under ten times. This chain uses TRBV23-1 with TRBJ1-6, with 9 nucleotides matching TRBD1. TRBV23-1 falls under the ORF class, with uncertain function. With V trimmed by 1 base and J by 5 bases, 3 bases remained unmatched. The CDR3 runs 16 residues. The CDR3 region has the DNA TGCGCCAGCAGTCAATTGTGGACAGGGGATAATTCACCCCTCCACTTT. Residues: CASSQLWTGDNSPLHF.

The chain is built from TRBV5-1 and TRBJ1-2; D is possibly TRBD1 (6 bases). Germline-derived CDR1 and CDR2 are SGHRS and YFSETQ. Trimming took 7 bases from V and 7 from J, leaving 20 bases between them. The CDR3 sequence is 14 residues long. The CDR3 sequence is CASRAPGDMTGYTF. The CDR3 nucleotides are TGCGCCAGCCGAGCCCCAGGGGACATGACTGGCTACACCTTC.